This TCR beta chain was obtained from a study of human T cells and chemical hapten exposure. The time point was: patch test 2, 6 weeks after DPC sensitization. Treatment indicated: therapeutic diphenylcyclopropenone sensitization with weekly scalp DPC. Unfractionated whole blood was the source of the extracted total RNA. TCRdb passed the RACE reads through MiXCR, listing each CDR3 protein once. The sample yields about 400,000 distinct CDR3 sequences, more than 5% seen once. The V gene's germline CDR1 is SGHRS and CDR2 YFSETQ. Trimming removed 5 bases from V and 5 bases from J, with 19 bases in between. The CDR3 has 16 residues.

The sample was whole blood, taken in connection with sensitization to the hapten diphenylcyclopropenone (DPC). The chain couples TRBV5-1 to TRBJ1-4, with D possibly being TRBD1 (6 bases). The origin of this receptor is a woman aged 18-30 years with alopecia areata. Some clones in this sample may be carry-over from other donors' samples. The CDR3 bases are TGCGCCAGCAGTTCGGACAGTCTCTCAGAAAATGAAAAACTGTTTTTT. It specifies CASSSDSLSENEKLFF.